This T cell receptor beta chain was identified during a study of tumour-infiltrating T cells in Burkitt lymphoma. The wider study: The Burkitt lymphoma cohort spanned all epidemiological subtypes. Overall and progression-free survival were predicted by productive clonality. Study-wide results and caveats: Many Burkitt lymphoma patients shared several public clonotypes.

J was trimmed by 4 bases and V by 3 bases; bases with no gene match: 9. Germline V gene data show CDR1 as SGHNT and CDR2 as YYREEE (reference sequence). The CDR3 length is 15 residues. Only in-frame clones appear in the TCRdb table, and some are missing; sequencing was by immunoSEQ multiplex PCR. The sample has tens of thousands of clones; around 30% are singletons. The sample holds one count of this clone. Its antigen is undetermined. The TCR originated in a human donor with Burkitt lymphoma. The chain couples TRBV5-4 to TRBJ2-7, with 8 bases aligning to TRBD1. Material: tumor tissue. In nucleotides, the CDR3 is TGTGCCAGCAGCTCTCTGGACAGGGACCCATACGAGCAGTACTTC. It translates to CASSSLDRDPYEQYF.